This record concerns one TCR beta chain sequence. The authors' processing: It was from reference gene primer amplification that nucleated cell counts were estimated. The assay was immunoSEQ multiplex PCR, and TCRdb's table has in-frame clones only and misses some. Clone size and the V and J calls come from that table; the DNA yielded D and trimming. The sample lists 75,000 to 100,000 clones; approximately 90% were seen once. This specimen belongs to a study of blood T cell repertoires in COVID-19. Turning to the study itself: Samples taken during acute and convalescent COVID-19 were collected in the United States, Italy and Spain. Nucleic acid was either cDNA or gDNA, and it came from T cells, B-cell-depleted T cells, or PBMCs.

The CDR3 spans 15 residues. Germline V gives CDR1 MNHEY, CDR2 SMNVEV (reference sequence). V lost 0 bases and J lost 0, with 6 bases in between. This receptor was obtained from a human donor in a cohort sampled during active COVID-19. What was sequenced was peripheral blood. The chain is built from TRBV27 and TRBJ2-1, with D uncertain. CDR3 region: CASSLSYTSYNEQFF. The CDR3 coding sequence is TGTGCCAGCAGTTTATCCTATACCTCCTACAATGAGCAGTTCTTC.